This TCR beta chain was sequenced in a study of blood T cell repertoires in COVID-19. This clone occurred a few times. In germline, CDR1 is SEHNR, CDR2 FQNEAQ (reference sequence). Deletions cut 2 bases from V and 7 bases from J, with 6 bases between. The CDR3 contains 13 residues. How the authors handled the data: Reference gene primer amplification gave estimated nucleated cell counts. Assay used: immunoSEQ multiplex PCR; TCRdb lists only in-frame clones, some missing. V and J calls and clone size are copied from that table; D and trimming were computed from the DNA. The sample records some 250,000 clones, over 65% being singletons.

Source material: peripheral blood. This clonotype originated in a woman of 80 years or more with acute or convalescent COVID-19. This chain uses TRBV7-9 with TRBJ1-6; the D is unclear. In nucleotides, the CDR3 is TGTGCCAGCAGCTTAAGGGAGAATTCACCCCTCCACTTT. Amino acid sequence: CASSLRENSPLHF.